The sequence of this T cell receptor beta chain was determined in a study of shared clonotypes between healthy human individuals. Genomic DNA of each subset was evenly split across several immunoSEQ plates. Clones were read by immunoSEQ multiplex PCR, and TCRdb kept only the in-frame ones, dropping some. The sample records 2 million to 2.5 million clones, less than 95% being singletons. CDR1 and CDR2 (germline): LNHDA, SQIVND (reference sequence). Trimming stripped 6 bases from V and 3 bases from J, with 12 bases between. The CDR3 has 14 amino acids. This receptor was taken from a man between 18 and 29 years old in good health. Some clones in this sample may be carry-over from other donors' samples. The chain employs TRBV19 and TRBJ2-1; D may be TRBD2 (6 bases). What was sequenced was naive CD4+ T cells from PBMCs. Subset in this sample: CD45RA+ positively selected. CDR3 bases: TGTGCCAGTAGGGATTCGACTAGCTACAATGAGCAGTTCTTC. It yields the protein CASRDSTSYNEQFF.